One TCR beta chain is described in this entry. Its antigen is unidentified. Profiled with immunoSEQ multiplex PCR; TCRdb holds only in-frame clones, not every one. The sample carries several thousand clones, around 70% recorded once. The source of the sample is a study of CD8 T cell repertoires and HIV-1 epitope variants. Study-level background: Equal numbers of autologous T cell-negative cells presented antigen to enriched T cells. An uncultured baseline aliquot held 1M T cells. Whole-study findings and limits: Most of the nine antigen-specific clonotypes appeared cross-reactive to autologous or escape variants.

This CDR3 contains 11 residues. V dropped 4 bases and J dropped 3 bases, with 6 bases sitting between them. Germline V lookup: CDR1 DFQATT, CDR2 SNEGSKA (reference sequence). Sequencing was done on a sample of cultured CD8+ T cells derived from PBMCs. The TCR sequence derives from a male donor with HIV. The chain recombines TRBV20-1 with TRBJ1-1; D possibly corresponds to TRBD1 (5 bases). The CDR3 bases are TGCAGTGCTATGGGGGACACTGAAGCTTTCTTT. Residues: CSAMGDTEAFF.